Below are 7 T cell receptor beta chains sequenced from a single sample in a study of blood T cell repertoires in COVID-19. Sequenced by immunoSEQ multiplex PCR; TCRdb stores in-frame clones only, minus some. The sample records approximately 200,000 clones, around four fifths being singletons. Sequenced material: PBMCs or T cells enriched from blood (not recorded which). The receptors shown here come from a man aged 40-55 years who had recovered from COVID-19.

The V call is TRBV7-3, the J call TRBJ2-2; D may be TRBD1 (5 bases). CDR3 size: 15 residues. Trimming cost V 5 bases and J 5 bases, with 15 bases left between them. CDR1 and CDR2 from the germline V gene are SGHTA and FQGTGA. Written as DNA, the CDR3 is TGTGCCAGCAGCCCCAGCGCAGGGCGAACCGGGGAGCTGTTTTTT. Residues: CASSPSAGRTGELFF.

The DNA for the CDR3 is TGTGCCAGCAGCTTGGTTAGCGAGAAAAACACCGGGGAGCTGTTTTTT. Translated: CASSLVSEKNTGELFF. The chain combines TRBV5-8 with TRBJ2-2; maybe TRBD2 (5 bases). The CDR3 spans 16 residues. Germline V gene data show CDR1 as SGHTS and CDR2 as YDEGEE. Trimming left V 0 bases short and J 2 bases short, with 11 bases between.

This CDR3 is CASSYPGAGIGAFF. In DNA form, the CDR3 reads TGTGCCAGCAGTTACCCAGGGGCGGGTATTGGGGCTTTCTTT. The V gene is TRBV6-6, the J gene TRBJ1-1; possibly TRBD1 for D (6 bases). Germline V gives CDR1 MNHNY, CDR2 SVGAGI (reference sequence). This CDR3 contains 14 residues. Deletions cut 2 bases from V and 11 bases from J, with 18 bases between.

This chain uses TRBV12-5 with TRBJ1-4; TRBD1 matches 7 bases. Per the germline V gene, CDR1 is LGHNT and CDR2 is FRNRAP. Trimming cost V 2 bases and J 5 bases; bases outside gene matches: 2. The CDR3 consists of 14 residues. The CDR3 sequence is CASGLSGGNEKLFF. The CDR3 DNA is TGTGCTAGTGGTTTGTCAGGGGGGAATGAAAAACTGTTTTTT.

The chain is built from TRBV28 and TRBJ2-3; D might be TRBD1 (6 bases). The V and J ends lost 2 bases and 0 bases respectively, with 18 bases between them. The germline CDR1 and CDR2 sequences are MDHEN and SYDVKM. There are 18 residues in the CDR3. The CDR3 DNA reads TGTGCCAGCAGTTTAGGGGGCAGGGGTGGGCCTAGCACAGATACGCAGTATTTT. This translates into CASSLGGRGGPSTDTQYF. Looking up the rest from reference TRBV28 and TRBJ2-3 gives the full variable domain: DVKVTQSSRYLVKRTGEKVFLECVQDMDHENMFWYRQDPGLGLRLIYFSYDVKMKEKGDIPEGYSVSREKKERFSLILESASTNQTSMYLCASSLGGRGGPSTDTQYFGPGTRLTVL.

The chain carries TRBV28 and TRBJ1-6; D unresolved. Trimming took off 4 bases at V and 10 bases at J, with 20 bases between the two ends. The CDR3 loop spans 16 amino acids. Germline V gene sequence: CDR1 MDHEN, CDR2 SYDVKM. CDR3 protein: CASSWRGPTWESPLHF. For the CDR3, the DNA is TGTGCCAGCAGTTGGCGAGGGCCCACATGGGAGTCACCCCTCCACTTT. Drawing the rest from reference TRBV28 and TRBJ1-6, the complete variable domain is DVKVTQSSRYLVKRTGEKVFLECVQDMDHENMFWYRQDPGLGLRLIYFSYDVKMKEKGDIPEGYSVSREKKERFSLILESASTNQTSMYLCASSWRGPTWESPLHFGNGTRLTVT.

The CDR3 nucleotides read TGTGCCAGCAACAGGGGGCAGGACTATGGCTACACCTTC. Translated: CASNRGQDYGYTF. The chain combines TRBV19 with TRBJ1-2; 9 nucleotides agree with TRBD1. The V and J ends lost 9 bases and 3 bases, in that order; junction bases with no gene match: 5. Germline V gene sequence: CDR1 LNHDA, CDR2 SQIVND (reference sequence). The CDR3 runs 13 residues.